Listed below are T cell receptor beta chains from one sample, sequenced in a study of T cells after yellow fever vaccination. MiXCR, applied by TCRdb to the 5' RACE reads, yields one record per CDR3 protein. The sample contains 150,000 to 200,000 distinct CDR3 sequences, approximately 6.2% of which appear only once. The sequencing here drew on CD4+ T cells sorted from PBMCs, taken on the day of the first yellow fever vaccination. The receptors come from a man between 18 and 35 years old who received the YFV17D yellow fever vaccine. CDR3s include the opening cysteine and the closing phenylalanine or tryptophan. Each record gives: D gene, clone size, V gene, J gene, CDR3 DNA, CDR3 protein. A D gene is named only where the DNA matches it firmly. Rows give clone size only sometimes, using once, few, many, or a class for an expanded clone.

D: TRBD1
size: many
V: TRBV24-1
J: TRBJ2-5
DNA: TGTGCCACCAGTGATTACGGGACAGGGGACCAAGAGACCCAGTACTTC
CDR3: CATSDYGTGDQETQYF

D: NA
size: NA
V: TRBV12-3/TRBV12-4
J: TRBJ1-1
DNA: TGTGCCAGCAGTCCCTATAGAAGGGGGACTGAAGCTTTCTTT
CDR3: CASSPYRRGTEAFF

D: NA
size: many
V: TRBV20-1
J: TRBJ2-3
DNA: TGCAGTGCTCGGAGCGCCCGGGAAAGCACAGATACGCAGTATTTT
CDR3: CSARSARESTDTQYF

D: NA
size: many
V: TRBV6-5
J: TRBJ2-2
DNA: TGTGCCAGCAGCCCCCGGCGGAGCGGGGAGCTGTTTTTT
CDR3: CASSPRRSGELFF

D: TRBD1
size: many
V: TRBV5-6
J: TRBJ2-1
DNA: TGTGCCAGCAGCACTGGGACAGTCAATGAGCAGTTCTTC
CDR3: CASSTGTVNEQFF

D: NA
size: many
V: TRBV5-1
J: TRBJ2-1
DNA: TGCGCCAGCAGCTTGGAAGGGGAGGATGAGCAGTTCTTC
CDR3: CASSLEGEDEQFF

D: NA
size: few
V: TRBV20-1
J: TRBJ2-2
DNA: TGCAGTGTCACGTCGATGGTCACCGGGGAGCTGTTTTTT
CDR3: CSVTSMVTGELFF

D: NA
size: NA
V: TRBV5-1
J: TRBJ2-2
DNA: TGCGCCAGCAGCTTGGCAGTGCCCCAGAACACCGGGGAGCTGTTTTTT
CDR3: CASSLAVPQNTGELFF

D: NA
size: NA
V: TRBV5-6
J: TRBJ1-1
DNA: TGTGCCAGCAGCTTCGGGGGCGGCGCGGGGAACACTGAAGCTTTCTTT
CDR3: CASSFGGGAGNTEAFF

D: NA
size: many
V: TRBV5-1
J: TRBJ2-3
DNA: TGCGCCAGCAGCTTGGCCTGGGGATACACAGATACGCAGTATTTT
CDR3: CASSLAWGYTDTQYF

D: NA
size: few
V: TRBV7-2
J: TRBJ1-6
DNA: TGTGCCAGCAGCTCCTACGCCGACAGGAAATCACCCCTCCACTTT
CDR3: CASSSYADRKSPLHF

D: TRBD1
size: many
V: TRBV6-4
J: TRBJ2-3
DNA: TGTGCCAGCAGTGCCACCGACAGGGCAGATACGCAGTATTTT
CDR3: CASSATDRADTQYF

D: TRBD1
size: many
V: TRBV7-3
J: TRBJ1-2
DNA: TGTGCCAGCAGCGGGGGACAGGGAGATGGCTACACCTTC
CDR3: CASSGGQGDGYTF

D: TRBD1
size: NA
V: TRBV4-1
J: TRBJ1-2
DNA: TGCGCCAGCAGCCATCCCCGGGGGGGGCGAGGACAGGGGCTTTTCTATGGCTACACCTTC
CDR3: CASSHPRGGRGQGLFYGYTF

D: NA
size: few
V: TRBV7-2
J: TRBJ1-2
DNA: TGTGCCAGCAGCCCCGGGGCTGAAAGTCGGGGCTACACCTTC
CDR3: CASSPGAESRGYTF

D: NA
size: few
V: TRBV30
J: TRBJ2-7
DNA: TGTGCCTGGAGTAGTATGGGGGGAAACGAGCAGTACTTC
CDR3: CAWSSMGGNEQYF

D: NA
size: few
V: TRBV10-2
J: TRBJ2-1
DNA: TGCGCCAGCAGGGTGTCGGATGAGCAGTTCTTC
CDR3: CASRVSDEQFF

D: NA
size: many
V: TRBV20-1
J: TRBJ2-3
DNA: TGCAGTGCTCCTAGCCGGAGTAGCGGCACAGATACGCAGTATTTT
CDR3: CSAPSRSSGTDTQYF

D: NA
size: many
V: TRBV6-5
J: TRBJ1-1
DNA: TGTGCCAGCAGTTACTCGTGGGAAAGGAACACTGAAGCTTTCTTT
CDR3: CASSYSWERNTEAFF

D: NA
size: many
V: TRBV20-1
J: TRBJ2-7
DNA: TGCAGTGCTAGGGGCGGCGGAGGAACCTACGAGCAGTACTTC
CDR3: CSARGGGGTYEQYF

D: NA
size: few
V: TRBV4-1
J: TRBJ2-1
DNA: TGCGCCAGCAGCCTGAAAAGGCCGGGGGTAAATGAGCAGTTCTTC
CDR3: CASSLKRPGVNEQFF

D: NA
size: NA
V: TRBV6-5
J: TRBJ2-3
DNA: TGTGCCAGCAGTTACTCCTATGGTACAGATACGCAGTATTTT
CDR3: CASSYSYGTDTQYF

D: NA
size: NA
V: TRBV20-1
J: TRBJ2-5
DNA: TGCAGTGCGCCGAAAGGGGAGACCCAGTACTTC
CDR3: CSAPKGETQYF

D: NA
size: NA
V: TRBV5-1
J: TRBJ2-6
DNA: TGCGCCAGCCGACACGATGAGGCCAATGGGGCCAACGTCCTGACTTTC
CDR3: CASRHDEANGANVLTF

D: TRBD1
size: many
V: TRBV10-3
J: TRBJ2-5
DNA: TGTGCCATCAGTGACCCGGTGGGACAGATCCAAGAGACCCAGTACTTC
CDR3: CAISDPVGQIQETQYF

D: NA
size: NA
V: TRBV30
J: TRBJ1-3
DNA: TGTGCCTGGAGTGTACTGAGTAGAAACACCATATATTTT
CDR3: CAWSVLSRNTIYF

D: NA
size: many
V: TRBV10-3
J: TRBJ2-3
DNA: TGTGCCATCAGCCTGACAACTAGCACAGATACGCAGTATTTT
CDR3: CAISLTTSTDTQYF

D: NA
size: NA
V: TRBV29-1
J: TRBJ1-2
DNA: TGCAGCGGGGAGGACAGCATCTATGGCTACACCTTC
CDR3: CSGEDSIYGYTF

D: NA
size: many
V: TRBV5-1
J: TRBJ1-4
DNA: TGCGCCAGCAGCACCGGGGGACACGCCTCGGCTAAACTGTTTTTT
CDR3: CASSTGGHASAKLFF

D: TRBD2
size: few
V: TRBV20-1
J: TRBJ2-1
DNA: TGCAGTGCTAGTTTGCTAGCGGGGGGGTACTTGTTCTTC
CDR3: CSASLLAGGYLFF

D: NA
size: many
V: TRBV27
J: TRBJ1-6
DNA: TGTGCCAGCAGTTTGGGATCGTCCCGGAGCTCCTATAATTCACCCCTCCACTTT
CDR3: CASSLGSSRSSYNSPLHF

D: TRBD2
size: NA
V: TRBV4-2
J: TRBJ2-5
DNA: TGTGCCAGCAGCCCGGGGGGACTAGCGGGGGGGCTGAGGGAGACCCAGTACTTC
CDR3: CASSPGGLAGGLRETQYF

D: NA
size: few
V: TRBV7-9
J: TRBJ1-2
DNA: TGTGCCAGCTCGACAGCGCGTAACTATGGCTACACCTTC
CDR3: CASSTARNYGYTF

D: NA
size: many
V: TRBV4-3
J: TRBJ2-1
DNA: TGCGCCAGCAGCCAAGATCGTCGGGACAATGAGCAGTTCTTC
CDR3: CASSQDRRDNEQFF

D: TRBD1
size: NA
V: TRBV27
J: TRBJ1-4
DNA: TGTGCCAGCAGTTTCCCCTCCGACAGGGGGGGCCTTAATGAAAAACTGTTTTTT
CDR3: CASSFPSDRGGLNEKLFF

D: NA
size: many
V: TRBV2
J: TRBJ1-6
DNA: TGTGCCAGCAGTGAAGCTATGAGCCTCAGGGTTGATAATTCACCCCTCCACTTT
CDR3: CASSEAMSLRVDNSPLHF

D: TRBD1
size: many
V: TRBV27
J: TRBJ2-3
DNA: TGTGTCAGCAGGGGGCTGGGCACAGATACGCAGTATTTT
CDR3: CVSRGLGTDTQYF

D: NA
size: many
V: TRBV3-1
J: TRBJ1-2
DNA: TGTGCCAGCAGCCAAGAGCGAGGCAGGCCTAACTATGGCTACACCTTC
CDR3: CASSQERGRPNYGYTF

D: NA
size: NA
V: TRBV5-6
J: TRBJ2-1
DNA: TGTGCCAGCAGCCCCGGATGGCTTTGGAGCAACAATGAGCAGTTCTTC
CDR3: CASSPGWLWSNNEQFF

D: TRBD1
size: many
V: TRBV4-3
J: TRBJ1-1
DNA: TGCGCCAGCAGCCAAGCCACACCCAGGGGGCATGGAAACACTGAAGCTTTCTTT
CDR3: CASSQATPRGHGNTEAFF

D: NA
size: many
V: TRBV12-3/TRBV12-4
J: TRBJ1-2
DNA: TGTGCCAGCAGTTTAGAGGGGATGCACTATGGCTACACCTTC
CDR3: CASSLEGMHYGYTF

D: NA
size: NA
V: TRBV18
J: TRBJ2-5
DNA: TGTGCCAGCTCACCACCGGGGAGGGGGACAGGCCAAGAGACCCAGTACTTC
CDR3: CASSPPGRGTGQETQYF

D: NA
size: many
V: TRBV7-9
J: TRBJ1-2
DNA: TGTGCCAGCAGCCTTACGGATAACTATGGCTACACCTTC
CDR3: CASSLTDNYGYTF

D: TRBD2
size: many
V: TRBV7-9
J: TRBJ2-7
DNA: TGTGCCAGCAGCTCACTAGCGGGGCCCTACGAGCAGTACTTC
CDR3: CASSSLAGPYEQYF

D: NA
size: many
V: TRBV5-1
J: TRBJ2-7
DNA: TGCGCCAGCAGCTCGGTCGTGGAGGGTGAGCAGTACTTC
CDR3: CASSSVVEGEQYF

D: TRBD1
size: many
V: TRBV27
J: TRBJ1-2
DNA: TGTGCCAGCAGTTTTAGTGGAGTGGGACAGGAGGGCTATGGCTACACCTTC
CDR3: CASSFSGVGQEGYGYTF

D: TRBD2
size: few
V: TRBV5-4
J: TRBJ2-5
DNA: TGTGCCAGCAGCTCCGTTACTAGCGGGGAAGAGACCCAGTACTTC
CDR3: CASSSVTSGEETQYF

D: NA
size: many
V: TRBV6-2/TRBV6-3
J: TRBJ2-1
DNA: TGTGCCAGCAGCCCTAGACAATTACATGAGCAGTTCTTC
CDR3: CASSPRQLHEQFF

D: TRBD1
size: few
V: TRBV20-1
J: TRBJ1-2
DNA: TGCAGTGCTAGCGGGACAGGGCTGGAGGACGCTAACTATGGCTACACCTTC
CDR3: CSASGTGLEDANYGYTF

D: NA
size: many
V: TRBV5-1
J: TRBJ1-1
DNA: TGCGCCAGCAAGACAGCAGAGGGGACTGAAGCTTTCTTT
CDR3: CASKTAEGTEAFF

D: NA
size: NA
V: TRBV27
J: TRBJ1-2
DNA: TGTGCCAGCAGTTTTAGCAGGGAAGTCTATGGCTACACCTTC
CDR3: CASSFSREVYGYTF

D: NA
size: NA
V: TRBV7-2
J: TRBJ1-6
DNA: TGTGCCAGCAGAATAGGGTCCAATTCACCCCTCCACTTT
CDR3: CASRIGSNSPLHF

D: TRBD2
size: few
V: TRBV20-1
J: TRBJ2-5
DNA: TGCAGTGCTACAGGCAAGCGGGGGCGCCAAGAGACCCAGTACTTC
CDR3: CSATGKRGRQETQYF